Each of the 7 T cell receptor beta chains below was sequenced from the same sample in a study of T cells after yellow fever vaccination. One entry per CDR3 protein results from TCRdb running MiXCR on the 5' RACE reads. The table records about 94,000 distinct CDR3 sequences, over 8% of them present only once. Source: CD8+ T cells not binding an NS4B(214-222) dextramer, sorted from PBMCs, taken around 15 days after the first yellow fever vaccination. All receptors come from a man aged 18 to 29 who received the YFV17D yellow fever vaccine.

V and J are TRBV4-1 and TRBJ2-4; D gene uncertain. Germline V CDR1 and CDR2: MGHRA, YSYEKL. Deletions cut 4 bases from V and 0 bases from J, with 10 bases between. CDR3 length: 15 residues. The CDR3 nucleotides read TGCGCCAGCAGCCCGATCATACTAGCCAAAAACATTCAGTACTTC. Translated, it gives CASSPIILAKNIQYF.

This clonotype was detected many times. The chain combines TRBV12-3 or TRBV12-4 with TRBJ2-7; TRBD1 aligns across 7 bases. Trimming at V came to 5 bases and at J to 2 bases, leaving 9 bases not matched to a gene. This CDR3 contains 15 residues. The CDR3 bases are TGTGCCAGCAGTCCGACAGGGAAGAGGGCCTACGAGCAGTACTTC. Translated: CASSPTGKRAYEQYF.

The sample holds a few counts of this clonotype. The genes are TRBV12-3 or TRBV12-4 and TRBJ2-6, with 9 bases fitting TRBD1. CDR3 length equals 17 residues. V shed 2 bases, J shed 4 bases, and the junction held 6 bases outside the gene matches. The CDR3 loop reads CASSLRTGDRGANVLTF. For the CDR3, the DNA is TGTGCCAGCAGTTTACGGACAGGGGATCGCGGGGCCAACGTCCTGACTTTC.

The rearrangement joins TRBV29-1 to TRBJ1-1; no definite D call. V was trimmed by 8 bases and J by 5 bases, leaving 15 bases between them. This CDR3 region has 12 residues. Germline values: CDR1 SQVTM, CDR2 ANQGSEA. CDR3 nucleotide sequence: TGCAGCAGTATCCAACTCAGAACTGAAGCTTTCTTT. It yields the protein CSSIQLRTEAFF.

This clonotype came up a few times. The V call is TRBV27, the J call TRBJ2-7; 7 positions match TRBD1. Germline CDR1 reads MNHEY; CDR2 reads SMNVEV (reference sequence). The ends lost 4 bases at V and 4 bases at J; junction bases unmatched: 10. This CDR3 region has 15 residues. The CDR3 sequence is CASSYRGPEHYEQYV. The CDR3 region has the DNA TGTGCCAGCAGTTATAGGGGGCCCGAACATTACGAGCAGTACGTC.

The genes are TRBV5-1 and TRBJ2-3; 8 bases are a match to TRBD1. V was pared by 0 bases and J by 5 bases, with 8 bases of the junction left unmatched. CDR3 length: 16 residues. Germline values: CDR1 SGHRS, CDR2 YFSETQ. The CDR3 reads CASSLAETGVGDTQYF. DNA of the CDR3: TGCGCCAGCAGCTTGGCCGAGACAGGGGTTGGAGATACGCAGTATTTT.

This clonotype has at least ten counts. The CDR3 spells CASSNPGVDNTEAFF. The CDR3 nucleotides read TGTGCCAGCAGCAACCCAGGGGTTGACAACACTGAAGCTTTCTTT. The chain couples TRBV11-2 to TRBJ1-1; possible D gene TRBD1, 6 bases. The CDR3 is 15 residues long. Deletions cut 5 bases from V and 2 bases from J, with 15 bases between. The germline V gene has CDR1 SGHAT and CDR2 FQNNGV. The full variable domain, its missing parts supplied by reference TRBV11-2 and TRBJ1-1, is EAGVAQSPRYKIIEKRQSVAFWCNPISGHATLYWYQQILGQGPKLLIQFQNNGVVDDSQLPKDRFSAERLKGVDSTLKIQPAKLEDSAVYLCASSNPGVDNTEAFFGQGTRLTVV.